This T cell receptor (beta chain) was documented in a study of blood T cell repertoires in COVID-19. The protocol was immunoSEQ multiplex PCR, while the TCRdb copy is restricted to in-frame clones and leaves out a portion. The sample contains a few hundred thousand clones, roughly 90% of which appear only once. The receptor's source is a woman aged 25 to 39 with COVID-19, enrolled during active disease. Sample: peripheral blood.

CDR3 sequence reads: CASSLTESSYEQYF. CDR3 nucleotides: TGCGCCAGCAGCCTGACAGAGAGCTCCTACGAGCAGTACTTC. The rearrangement uses TRBV4-1 and TRBJ2-7, with a possible D match to TRBD1 (5 bases). CDR3 size: 14 residues. CDR1 MGHRA and CDR2 YSYEKL come from the germline V gene. V lost 4 bases, J lost 0 bases, and 10 bases lay in between.